This T cell receptor (beta chain) originates from a study of shared clonotypes between healthy human individuals. As for the study in general: The plates for each donor numbered three CD4 naive, three CD4 memory, two CD8 naive and one CD8 memory. Study-wide results and limits: Inspection by rarefaction showed sorted-subset sequencing to be incomplete despite large depth.

Germline lookup yields CDR1 SGHTA and CDR2 FQGTGA. The CDR3 length is 19 residues. V was clipped by 5 bases and J by 0 bases; unmatched bases: 13. A note on this clone: Its antigen is still unknown.

Assay used: immunoSEQ multiplex PCR; TCRdb lists only in-frame clones, some missing. The profile shows millions of clones, more than 80% of them singletons. The source of this sequence is a man between 18 and 35 years old in good health. Some clones in this sample may be carry-over from other donors' samples. The chain is built from TRBV7-3 and TRBJ2-6; 7 positions agree with TRBD1. Sequencing was carried out using naive CD4+ T cells from PBMCs. Specified subset: CD45RA+ positively selected. The CDR3 DNA sequence: TGTGCCAGCAGCCCGTACCCGACACAGGGGACCTCTGGGGCCAACGTCCTGACTTTC. Its translation: CASSPYPTQGTSGANVLTF.